One sample yielded the 16 T cell receptor beta chains listed below, sequenced in a study of shared clonotypes between healthy human individuals. Profiling relied on immunoSEQ multiplex PCR, and the TCRdb table lists in-frame clones only, not all of them. The table records some 2.4 million clones, 80% to 95% of them present only once. Sequenced material: naive CD4+ T cells from PBMCs. Subset described: CD45RA+ positively selected. The receptors derive from a man aged 18 to 30 in good health. Some clones in this sample may be carry-over from other donors' samples.

The V and J genes are TRBV7-2 and TRBJ1-3; maybe TRBD1 (6 bases). The CDR3 runs 14 residues. Germline values: CDR1 SGHTA, CDR2 FQGNSA. Trimming removed 3 bases at V and 5 bases at J, with 11 bases between. The CDR3: CASSLTGWRNTIYF. Written as DNA, the CDR3 is TGTGCCAGCAGCTTGACAGGTTGGAGAAACACCATATATTTT. The entire variable domain, with the rest obtained from reference TRBV7-2 and TRBJ1-3, is as follows: GAGVSQSPSNKVTEKGKDVELRCDPISGHTALYWYRQSLGQGLEFLIYFQGNSAPDKSGLPSDRFSAERTGGSVSTLTIQRTQQEDSAVYLCASSLTGWRNTIYFGEGSWLTVV.

The chain joins TRBV10-3 to TRBJ1-1; D is perhaps TRBD1 (5 bases). CDR3 length equals 15 residues. The germline V gene has CDR1 ENHRY and CDR2 SYGVKD. Trimming took off 2 bases at V and 5 bases at J, with 15 bases between the two ends. DNA for the CDR3: TGTGCCATCAGTGAGAGGGGAGGAAGGGGTACTGAAGCTTTCTTT. It is translated as CAISERGGRGTEAFF.

This chain links TRBV19 with TRBJ1-5; D is perhaps TRBD1 (6 bases). V was clipped by 10 bases and J by 4 bases, with 17 bases between them. The germline gives CDR1 LNHDA, CDR2 SQIVND (reference sequence). The CDR3 sequence is 14 residues long. CDR3 DNA sequence: TGTGCCACCGGCTCGGGGGGGCGAAATCAGCCCCAGCATTTT. Residues: CATGSGGRNQPQHF.

The genes are TRBV28 and TRBJ1-6; D unclear. The CDR3 runs 14 residues. Trimming stripped 0 bases from V and 6 bases from J, with 6 bases between. The germline CDR1 and CDR2 sequences are MDHEN and SYDVKM. The CDR3 is CASSLWTGNSPLHF. The DNA of the CDR3 is TGTGCCAGCAGTTTATGGACGGGTAATTCACCCCTCCACTTT.

The genes are TRBV10-3 and TRBJ2-1, with 7 bases matching TRBD1. The CDR3 consists of 16 residues. Trimming removed 2 bases from V and 1 base from J; junction bases left unmatched: 5. From germline, CDR1 is ENHRY and CDR2 SYGVKD. This CDR3 reads CAISETYRGSYNEQFF. The CDR3 region has the DNA TGTGCCATCAGTGAGACCTACAGGGGTTCCTACAATGAGCAGTTCTTC.

This chain joins TRBV28 and TRBJ2-3; 7 bases line up with TRBD1. The CDR3 spans 14 residues. Unmatched junction bases numbered 9, after V lost 9 bases and J lost 3 bases. Per germline, CDR1 MDHEN and CDR2 SYDVKM. The DNA of the CDR3 is TGTGCCAGTAAACGGGACAGAACAACAGATACGCAGTATTTT. It codes for CASKRDRTTDTQYF.

The chain is built from TRBV10-1 and TRBJ1-1; a possible D gene is TRBD1 (5 bases). V was trimmed by 1 base and J by 0 bases, leaving 15 bases between them. Germline CDR1 is WNHNN and CDR2 is SYGVQD (reference sequence). This CDR3 is 17 amino acids long. CDR3 loop: CASSEWIGAKMNTEAFF. The CDR3 coding sequence is TGCGCCAGCAGTGAGTGGATCGGGGCGAAAATGAACACTGAAGCTTTCTTT.

This clone was detected only once. This chain links TRBV6-6 with TRBJ2-3; TRBD2 is a possible D gene (5 bases). The V and J ends lost 2 bases and 4 bases respectively, with 7 bases between them. This CDR3 has 13 residues. Looked up from germline, CDR1 is MNHNY and CDR2 is SVGAGI (reference sequence). DNA of the CDR3: TGTGCCAGCAGTTACCCGGAGGCAGATACGCAGTATTTT. It codes for CASSYPEADTQYF.

V usage is TRBV5-1 and J usage is TRBJ2-5; 7 nucleotides align to TRBD1. The J call may be faulty, since TRBJ2-7 better matches the DNA end. CDR3 length: 14 residues. Germline V gene lookup returns CDR1 SGHRS and CDR2 YFSETQ. The CDR3 spells CASRPGTVSYEQYF. CDR3 coding DNA: TGCGCCAGCCGTCCCGGGACAGTCTCCTACGAGCAGTACTTC.

The genes are TRBV4-1 and TRBJ2-4; the D gene is possibly TRBD2 (5 bases). The CDR3 has 19 amino acids. Germline V gene lookup returns CDR1 MGHRA and CDR2 YSYEKL. Between the trimmed V and J ends, which lost 0 bases and 0 bases, there was a span of 18 bases. This CDR3 reads CASSQEGGLGFVAKNIQYF. In nucleotides, the CDR3 is TGCGCCAGCAGCCAAGAGGGCGGACTGGGCTTCGTAGCCAAAAACATTCAGTACTTC.

The chain uses TRBV19 and TRBJ2-7; tentatively, D is TRBD2 (6 bases). Trimming stripped 4 bases from V and 3 bases from J, with 10 bases between. The CDR3 contains 13 residues. CDR1 LNHDA and CDR2 SQIVND come from the germline V gene (reference sequence). CDR3 sequence: CASSREANYEQYF. CDR3 coding DNA: TGTGCCAGTAGTAGGGAGGCAAACTACGAGCAGTACTTC.

The chain couples TRBV11-1 to TRBJ2-6; 7 nucleotides match TRBD1. The J segment lost 0 bases and the V segment lost 5 bases, leaving 7 bases of the junction unmatched. CDR3 length: 17 amino acids. Germline V gene data show CDR1 as SGHAT and CDR2 as FQDESV (reference sequence). DNA of the CDR3: TGTGCCAGCAGCCCCCTAGGGGGCCTCTCTGGGGCCAACGTCCTGACTTTC. It is translated as CASSPLGGLSGANVLTF. Full variable domain (remainder filled in from reference TRBV11-1 and TRBJ2-6): EAEVAQSPRYKITEKSQAVAFWCDPISGHATLYWYRQILGQGPELLVQFQDESVVDDSQLPKDRFSAERLKGVDSTLKIQPAELGDSAMYLCASSPLGGLSGANVLTFGAGSRLTVL.

This clone has a single count. The sample carries other DNA sequences with the same CDR3. The chain couples TRBV7-8 to TRBJ1-5; D uncertain. Germline values: CDR1 SGHVS, CDR2 FQNEAQ. Trimming took off 0 bases at V and 0 bases at J, with 6 bases between the two ends. This CDR3 is built from 15 residues. CDR3 protein: CASSLAGNSNQPQHF. The CDR3 nucleotides read TGTGCCAGCAGCTTAGCAGGAAATAGCAATCAGCCCCAGCATTTT.

This clone was seen a single time. This chain uses TRBV20-1 with TRBJ2-7, with D maybe TRBD2 (5 bases). The germline CDR1 and CDR2 sequences are DFQATT and SNEGSKA (reference sequence). CDR3 length: 11 amino acids. The V end was cut by 4 bases, the J end by 6 bases, with 10 bases between. The CDR3 here is CSAIGELEQYF. The CDR3 nucleotides read TGCAGTGCTATCGGGGAGCTCGAGCAGTACTTC.

V usage is TRBV7-9 and J usage is TRBJ2-3; 12 nucleotides line up with TRBD2. The CDR3 has 17 amino acids. Trimming at V came to 3 bases and at J to 1 base, leaving 5 bases not matched to a gene. Looked up from germline, CDR1 is SEHNR and CDR2 is FQNEAQ (reference sequence). Here the CDR3 reads CASSLGLAGGRTDTQYF. The CDR3 bases are TGTGCCAGCAGCTTGGGTCTAGCGGGAGGGCGCACAGATACGCAGTATTTT.

The chain couples TRBV28 to TRBJ1-5; D is undetermined. This CDR3 spans 12 amino acids. In germline, CDR1 is MDHEN, CDR2 SYDVKM. V gave up 5 bases and J gave up 8 bases, with 10 bases separating them. CDR3 sequence reads: CASSTTGEPQHF. Written as DNA, the CDR3 is TGTGCCAGCAGTACGACCGGGGAGCCCCAGCATTTT. Drawing the rest from reference TRBV28 and TRBJ1-5, the complete variable domain is DVKVTQSSRYLVKRTGEKVFLECVQDMDHENMFWYRQDPGLGLRLIYFSYDVKMKEKGDIPEGYSVSREKKERFSLILESASTNQTSMYLCASSTTGEPQHFGDGTRLSIL.